This T cell receptor beta chain was documented in a study of T-cell memory formation after mild COVID-19. This clonotype occurred a few times. TCRdb itself ran the 5' RACE reads through MiXCR, one entry per CDR3 protein. The sample has more than 150,000 distinct CDR3 sequences, roughly 10% seen once. This TCR derives from a man between 18 and 35 years old who had mild COVID-19 (a few samples of this study predate the infection). Cell type and time point are not known. The source material was PBMCs or a T cell subset sorted from them (not recorded which).

CDR3 region: CASSLGESGYTF. CDR3 DNA sequence: TGTGCCAGCAGCTTGGGGGAATCTGGCTACACCTTC. V is TRBV13 and J is TRBJ1-2, with D possibly TRBD1 on 5 matching bases. The CDR3 sequence is 12 residues long. Trimming left V 3 bases short and J 7 bases short, with 9 bases between. The germline gives CDR1 PRHDT, CDR2 FYEKMQ (reference sequence).